The clone carrying this T cell receptor beta chain turned up a few times. This sample stems from a study of blood T cell repertoires in COVID-19. Measured with immunoSEQ multiplex PCR; TCRdb has only the in-frame clones, and not every one. Of some 80,000 clones detected, 80% to 85% appear once; the ten largest clones hold over 35%. The specimen sequenced was peripheral blood. This receptor was taken from an elderly man with acute or convalescent COVID-19.

CDR3 residues: CASSVTGVGQPQHF. The CDR3 region has the DNA TGTGCCAGCAGTGTAACAGGGGTCGGGCAGCCCCAGCATTTT. The chain joins TRBV27 to TRBJ1-5; 7 nucleotides match TRBD1. The germline CDR1 and CDR2 sequences are MNHEY and SMNVEV (reference sequence). With V trimmed by 5 bases and J by 7 bases, 8 bases remained unmatched. This CDR3 is built from 14 residues.